This T cell receptor (beta chain) was profiled in a study of cytomegalovirus exposure and HLA in healthy donors. Across the whole study: T cells numbering about 200 million yielded some 120 million unique TCR beta sequences in an earlier analysis. Across more than 350 genotyped donors, 81% landed in the Caucasian-associated ancestry cluster. Overall study findings and caveats: Earlier analysis yielded a pattern in which most TCR beta V segments were productive about 90% or about 30% of the time.

V lost 3 bases and J lost 4, with 7 bases in between. The germline V gene encodes CDR1 SGHNT and CDR2 YYREEE (reference sequence). The length of the CDR3 is 12 residues. In the PCR, 60 Vbeta and 13 Jbeta primers were used. Method: immunoSEQ multiplex PCR; TCRdb's copy keeps in-frame clones and lacks some. Of around 97,000 clones in the sample, approximately 70% were seen once. Details on this clone: Its antigen is as yet unknown.

The specimen was PBMCs. V and J are TRBV5-4 and TRBJ2-5; D uncertain. The source is a woman aged 45-60 years in good health and CMV-seronegative. The CDR3 loop is CASSSRGETQYF. Written as DNA, the CDR3 is TGTGCCAGCAGCTCCAGAGGAGAGACCCAGTACTTC.